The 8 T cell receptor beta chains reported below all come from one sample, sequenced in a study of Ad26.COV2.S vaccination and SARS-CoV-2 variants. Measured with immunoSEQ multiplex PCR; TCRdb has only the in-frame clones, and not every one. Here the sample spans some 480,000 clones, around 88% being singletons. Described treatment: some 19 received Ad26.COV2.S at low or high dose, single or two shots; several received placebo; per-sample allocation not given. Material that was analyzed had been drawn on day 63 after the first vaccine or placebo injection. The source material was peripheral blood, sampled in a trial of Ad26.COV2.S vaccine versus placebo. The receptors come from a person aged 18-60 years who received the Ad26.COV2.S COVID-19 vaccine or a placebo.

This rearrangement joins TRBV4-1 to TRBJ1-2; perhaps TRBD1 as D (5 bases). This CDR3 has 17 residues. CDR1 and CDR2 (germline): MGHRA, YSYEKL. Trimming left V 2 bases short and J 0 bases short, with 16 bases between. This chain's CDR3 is CASSQNAWGGPNYGYTF. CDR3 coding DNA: TGCGCCAGCAGCCAAAACGCGTGGGGGGGTCCTAACTATGGCTACACCTTC.

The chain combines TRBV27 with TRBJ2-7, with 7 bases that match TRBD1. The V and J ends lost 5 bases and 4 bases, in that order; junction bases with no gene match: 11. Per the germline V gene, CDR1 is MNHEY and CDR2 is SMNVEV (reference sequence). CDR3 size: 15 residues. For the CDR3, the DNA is TGTGCCAGCAGTCAGCGACAGGGCTCATTGTACGAGCAGTACTTC. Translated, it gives CASSQRQGSLYEQYF.

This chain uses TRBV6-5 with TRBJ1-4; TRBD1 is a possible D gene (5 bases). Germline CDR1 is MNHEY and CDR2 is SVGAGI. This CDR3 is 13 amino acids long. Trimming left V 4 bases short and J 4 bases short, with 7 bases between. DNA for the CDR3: TGTGCCAGCAGTTGGGGGGTTAATGAAAAACTGTTTTTT. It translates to CASSWGVNEKLFF.

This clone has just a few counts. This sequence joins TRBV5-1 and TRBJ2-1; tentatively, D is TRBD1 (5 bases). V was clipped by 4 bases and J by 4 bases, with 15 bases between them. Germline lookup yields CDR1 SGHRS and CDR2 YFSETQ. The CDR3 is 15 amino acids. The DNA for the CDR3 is TGCGCCAGCAGCCCTCTGTCTAGGGGATACAATGAGCAGTTCTTC. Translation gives CASSPLSRGYNEQFF.

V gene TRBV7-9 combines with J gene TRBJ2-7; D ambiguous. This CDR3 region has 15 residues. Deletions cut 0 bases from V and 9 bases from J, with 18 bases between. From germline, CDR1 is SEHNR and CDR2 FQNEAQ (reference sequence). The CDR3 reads CASSLALGAPLLQYF. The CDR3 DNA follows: TGTGCCAGCAGCTTAGCGCTAGGTGCCCCACTTTTGCAGTACTTC.

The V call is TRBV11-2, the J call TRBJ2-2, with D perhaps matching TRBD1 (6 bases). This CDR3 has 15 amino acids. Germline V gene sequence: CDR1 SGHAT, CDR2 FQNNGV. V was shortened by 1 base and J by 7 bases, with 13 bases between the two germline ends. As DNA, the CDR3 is TGTGCCAGCAGCTTAGGGTTAGGGGGTGTCGGGGAGCTGTTTTTT. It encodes CASSLGLGGVGELFF.

The CDR3 protein is CASSMLRYPENNEQFF. The CDR3 DNA reads as TGTGCCAGTAGTATGTTGCGATACCCGGAAAATAATGAGCAGTTCTTC. V is TRBV19 and J is TRBJ2-1; D gene uncertain. V was clipped by 3 bases and J by 7 bases, with 19 bases between them. Looked up from germline, CDR1 is LNHDA and CDR2 is SQIVND (reference sequence). The CDR3 runs to 16 residues.

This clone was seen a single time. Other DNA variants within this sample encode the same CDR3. CDR3 nucleotide sequence: TGTGCCAGCAGCCAAGTCGGAGGTAGCACAGATACGCAGTATTTT. As protein: CASSQVGGSTDTQYF. The genes are TRBV4-2 and TRBJ2-3; tentatively, D is TRBD2 (5 bases). The germline CDR1 and CDR2 sequences are LGHNA and YNFKEQ. The V and J ends lost 1 base and 0 bases respectively, with 8 bases between them. CDR3 size: 15 residues.